Sequencing of this T cell receptor beta chain was carried out in a study of STAT3 mutations in large granular lymphocyte leukemia. A few counts support this clone. Its specificity is unknown. Study-level points and caveats: Every T-cell large granular lymphocyte leukemia patient had at least one immunodominant TCR beta clonotype.

This CDR3 is 14 amino acids long. Germline trimming cut 4 bases from V and 7 bases from J; bases unmatched to any gene: 4. Per germline, CDR1 SGHRS and CDR2 YFSETQ. The data were produced by immunoSEQ multiplex PCR, yet TCRdb's version contains in-frame clones alone and is incomplete. The repertoire includes some 9,800 clones, approximately 90% of them detected once, and roughly a quarter sits in the top ten. The TCR comes from a man aged 55 to 70 with T-cell large granular lymphocyte leukemia. Some clones in this sample may be carry-over from other donors' samples. Sequences were obtained from peripheral blood mononuclear cells. The chain carries TRBV5-1 and TRBJ2-1; 11 bases agree with TRBD1. This CDR3 reads CASSRGTGGNEQFF. The CDR3 DNA sequence: TGCGCCAGCAGCCGTGGGACAGGGGGGAATGAGCAGTTCTTC.